What follows are 5 T cell receptor beta chains derived from one specimen sequenced in a study of T cell responses to AZD1222 COVID-19 vaccine. Only in-frame clones appear in the TCRdb table, and some are missing; sequencing was by immunoSEQ multiplex PCR. Among 130,000 or so clones listed, approximately 94% were seen once. The sequencing here drew on peripheral blood, taken on day 0 of AZD1222 vaccination. The origin of the receptors is an adult in good health.

V usage is TRBV13 and J usage is TRBJ2-3, with D perhaps matching TRBD2 (6 bases). This CDR3 has 17 amino acids. CDR1 and CDR2 from the germline V gene are PRHDT and FYEKMQ (reference sequence). Trimming removed 2 bases at V and 3 bases at J, with 18 bases between. This CDR3 is CASSLRVGTSRTDTQYF. For the CDR3, the DNA is TGTGCCAGCAGCTTAAGGGTCGGGACTTCTAGGACAGATACGCAGTATTTT.

The gene calls are TRBV5-1 and TRBJ2-6, with TRBD2 matching 9 bases. CDR1 SGHRS and CDR2 YFSETQ come from the germline V gene. CDR3 length equals 19 residues. Trimming removed 1 base from V and 0 bases from J; junction bases left unmatched: 8. CDR3 residues: CASSLNRGGRASGANVLTF. The CDR3 DNA sequence: TGCGCCAGCAGCTTGAATCGCGGCGGGAGGGCCTCTGGGGCCAACGTCCTGACTTTC.

The chain combines TRBV12-3 or TRBV12-4 with TRBJ1-5; 7 nucleotides match TRBD1. CDR3 size: 12 residues. V was clipped by 5 bases and J by 7 bases; unmatched bases: 2. The CDR3 sequence: CASSRRGQPQHF. The DNA for the CDR3 is TGTGCCAGCAGTCGCAGGGGGCAGCCCCAGCATTTT.

The rearrangement uses TRBV19 and TRBJ1-2; TRBD1 might be the D (6 bases). CDR1 and CDR2 from the germline V gene are LNHDA and SQIVND (reference sequence). V lost 5 bases, J lost 4 bases, and 14 bases lay in between. The length of the CDR3 is 14 residues. The CDR3 region is CASSEWTETYGYTF. The CDR3 DNA reads as TGTGCCAGTAGTGAATGGACAGAGACCTATGGCTACACCTTC.

J is TRBJ1-6 and V is TRBV30; 7 bases are shared with TRBD1. This CDR3 comprises 15 residues. With V trimmed by 3 bases and J by 10 bases, 12 bases remained unmatched. The V gene's germline CDR1 is GTSNPN and CDR2 SVGIG (reference sequence). The CDR3 DNA reads TGTGCCTGGAGAAACCGGGACAGCCTAAGGTCACCCCTCCACTTT. Translating gives CAWRNRDSLRSPLHF.